This TCR beta chain was captured in a study of T cell repertoires in cytomegalovirus infection. Turning to the study itself: Public signatures in TCR beta pointed to CMV infection and matching HLA type. Points from the study as a whole: HLA-C-restricted, CMV-specific TCR beta clonotypes were dominant ex vivo. Individuals carrying CMV plus the relevant HLA were identified by cumulative frequency of public TCR beta families.

TCRdb reprocessed the reads via MiXCR and lists one record per CDR3 protein. The table shows under 200,000 distinct CDR3 sequences, with nearly 9.5% occurring only once. V lost 6 bases and J lost 6; bases outside the gene matches: 10. This CDR3 has 15 amino acids. Per the germline V gene, CDR1 is LNHDA and CDR2 is SQIVND (reference sequence). In its sample, this clonotype was seen a few times. Its antigen is as yet unknown. This chain connects TRBV19 to TRBJ1-5, with 8 positions matching TRBD1. Sequenced sample: PBMCs. The source of this sequence is a human donor in good health (CMV status not recorded). Some clones in this sample may be carry-over from other donors' samples. The DNA of the CDR3 is TGTGCCAGTAGCAATGGACAGGGAAGAAGTCAGCCCCAGCATTTT. This encodes CASSNGQGRSQPQHF.